The 12 T cell receptor beta chains listed next were all sequenced from one sample in a study of cytomegalovirus exposure and HLA in healthy donors. Amplification used 60 Vbeta primers and 13 Jbeta primers. The data were produced by immunoSEQ multiplex PCR, yet TCRdb's version contains in-frame clones alone and is incomplete. The sample carries roughly 150,000 clones, about 64% recorded once. The specimen sequenced was PBMCs. The receptors stem from a woman aged 25 to 45 in good health and CMV-seropositive.

Concerning this clone itself: The junction departs from germline at one end; a sequencing error may be responsible. V is TRBV6-1 and J is TRBJ2-1, with D perhaps given as TRBD1 or TRBD2 (5 bases each). Germline V gives CDR1 MNHNS, CDR2 SASEGT. The CDR3 has 13 residues. This CDR3 is CTSRAAGYNEQFF. CDR3 coding DNA: TGTACCAGCAGGGCGGCGGGTTACAATGAGCAGTTCTTC.

The CDR3 here is CASSGNSGSSYNEQFF. Here the CDR3 DNA reads TGCGCCAGCAGTGGGAATAGCGGGAGCTCCTACAATGAGCAGTTCTTC. V gene TRBV10-1 combines with J gene TRBJ2-1; 9 bases are shared with TRBD2. CDR3 size: 16 residues. J lost 0 bases, V lost 4 bases, and 4 bases had no gene match. CDR1 and CDR2 from the germline V gene are WNHNN and SYGVQD (reference sequence).

The chain joins TRBV5-1 to TRBJ2-7; D possibly corresponds to TRBD1 (5 bases). Trimming left V 0 bases short and J 3 bases short, with 10 bases between. The CDR3 spans 14 residues. Germline assignment: CDR1 SGHRS and CDR2 YFSETQ. The CDR3 is CASSLDDSLYEQYF. The CDR3 region has the DNA TGCGCCAGCAGCTTGGATGACAGCCTCTACGAGCAGTACTTC.

This clone has a handful of counts. The chain is built from TRBV27 and TRBJ2-7; 9 bases map to TRBD1. Per germline, CDR1 MNHEY and CDR2 SMNVEV (reference sequence). Unmatched junction bases numbered 16, after V lost 8 bases and J lost 5 bases. The CDR3 runs 16 residues. The CDR3 region is CASFSLGRDRANEQYF. In DNA, the CDR3 is TGTGCCAGCTTCTCACTCGGCCGGGACAGGGCCAACGAGCAGTACTTC.

The chain links TRBV19 to TRBJ2-3; TRBD2 aligns across 9 bases. This CDR3 contains 15 residues. Germline V gene data show CDR1 as LNHDA and CDR2 as SQIVND (reference sequence). Trimming removed 5 bases from V and 0 bases from J; junction bases left unmatched: 3. CDR3 sequence reads: CASSATSGSTDTQYF. CDR3 nucleotide sequence: TGTGCCAGTAGTGCGACTAGCGGTAGCACAGATACGCAGTATTTT.

The rearrangement joins TRBV6-1 to TRBJ2-5, with D unresolved. CDR1 and CDR2 from the germline V gene are MNHNS and SASEGT. The V gene lost 6 bases and the J gene lost 7 bases, with 15 bases spanning the gap. The CDR3 consists of 13 residues. The CDR3 protein is CASRIGEIGTQYF. The CDR3 DNA sequence: TGTGCCAGCAGGATCGGAGAGATAGGGACCCAGTACTTC.

Comment on this clone: Within the sample, other DNA sequences also encode this same CDR3. The rearrangement links TRBV15 to TRBJ2-1; 10 bases align to TRBD2. Losses at the gene ends were 1 base for V and 9 bases for J; bases not matched to a gene: 9. The CDR3 consists of 16 residues. The germline CDR1 and CDR2 sequences are LNHNV and YYDKDF (reference sequence). The DNA for the CDR3 is TGTGCCACCAGCAGAGTGTTGCTAGCGGGGGAGGGTGAGCAGTTCTTC. Its protein product is CATSRVLLAGEGEQFF. The full variable domain, its missing parts supplied by reference TRBV15 and TRBJ2-1, is DAMVIQNPRYQVTQFGKPVTLSCSQTLNHNVMYWYQQKSSQAPKLLFHYYDKDFNNEADTPDNFQSRRPNTSFCFLDIRSPGLGDTAMYLCATSRVLLAGEGEQFFGPGTRLTVL.

This clone has only a few counts. The rearrangement joins TRBV6-5 to TRBJ1-1, with D tentatively TRBD1 (5 bases). The CDR3 consists of 13 residues. V was pared by 6 bases and J by 8 bases, with 16 bases between. The germline V gene encodes CDR1 MNHEY and CDR2 SVGAGI. CDR3 protein: CASRPGLGPEAFF. CDR3 DNA sequence: TGTGCCAGCAGACCGGGCCTGGGGCCCGAAGCTTTCTTT.

The chain links TRBV4-2 to TRBJ1-5, with D maybe TRBD1 (6 bases). CDR3 length equals 14 residues. Deletions cut 1 base from V and 5 bases from J, with 9 bases between. Per the germline V gene, CDR1 is LGHNA and CDR2 is YNFKEQ. DNA of the CDR3: TGTGCCAGCAGCCAAGCAGGGGATGATCAGCCCCAGCATTTT. Translated, it gives CASSQAGDDQPQHF.

This clone appeared a few times. This chain joins TRBV6-5 and TRBJ1-5; D possibly corresponds to TRBD1 (5 bases). The CDR3 consists of 13 residues. V shed 6 bases and J shed 4 bases, with 10 bases lying between them. CDR1 and CDR2 from the germline V gene are MNHEY and SVGAGI. CDR3 sequence: CASRQAGNQPQHF. The CDR3 nucleotides read TGTGCCAGCAGGCAAGCAGGGAATCAGCCCCAGCATTTT.

This clone was counted between two and nine times. The rearrangement uses TRBV5-1 and TRBJ1-1, with D unresolved. CDR1 SGHRS and CDR2 YFSETQ come from the germline V gene. The CDR3 covers 14 residues. V shed 4 bases and J shed 0 bases, with 10 bases lying between them. Here the CDR3 reads CASSEAVMNTEAFF. CDR3 bases: TGCGCCAGCAGCGAGGCGGTAATGAACACTGAAGCTTTCTTT.

The sample holds a few counts of this clone. CDR3 residues: CASSLGFGGAQHF. DNA for the CDR3: TGTGCCAGTAGTTTGGGGTTTGGGGGGGCCCAGCATTTT. The chain carries TRBV19 and TRBJ1-5; D is perhaps TRBD1 (5 bases). V was cut by 5 bases and J by 11 bases, with 16 bases left in between. The germline CDR1 and CDR2 sequences are LNHDA and SQIVND (reference sequence). There are 13 residues in the CDR3. The full variable domain, its missing parts supplied by reference TRBV19 and TRBJ1-5, is DGGITQSPKYLFRKEGQNVTLSCEQNLNHDAMYWYRQDPGQGLRLIYYSQIVNDFQKGDIAEGYSVSREKKESFPLTVTSAQKNPTAFYLCASSLGFGGAQHFGDGTRLSIL.